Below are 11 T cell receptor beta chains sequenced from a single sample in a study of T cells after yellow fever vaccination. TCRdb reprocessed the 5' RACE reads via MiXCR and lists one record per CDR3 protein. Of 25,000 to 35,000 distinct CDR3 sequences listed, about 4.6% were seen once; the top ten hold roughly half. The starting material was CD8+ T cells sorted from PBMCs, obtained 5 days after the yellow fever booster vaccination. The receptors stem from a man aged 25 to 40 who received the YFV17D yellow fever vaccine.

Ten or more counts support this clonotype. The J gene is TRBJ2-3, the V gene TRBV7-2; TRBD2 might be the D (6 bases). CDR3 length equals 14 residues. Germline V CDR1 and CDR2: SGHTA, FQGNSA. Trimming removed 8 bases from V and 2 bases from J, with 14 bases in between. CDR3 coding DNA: TGTGCCAGCGGGGTAGCGGACGACACAGATACGCAGTATTTT. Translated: CASGVADDTDTQYF.

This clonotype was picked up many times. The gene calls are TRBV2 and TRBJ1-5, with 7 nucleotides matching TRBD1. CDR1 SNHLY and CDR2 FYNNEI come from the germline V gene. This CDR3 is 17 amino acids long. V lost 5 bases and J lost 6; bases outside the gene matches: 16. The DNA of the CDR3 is TGTGCCAGCAGTCGCAGCCGAGCGGACAGGCGCGGTCAGCCCCAGCATTTT. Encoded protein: CASSRSRADRRGQPQHF.

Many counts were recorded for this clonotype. The CDR3 DNA is TGTGCCAGCAGCGCGGAGGGCCTTGAAGATACGCAGTATTTT. Protein sequence: CASSAEGLEDTQYF. The chain carries TRBV9 and TRBJ2-3; a weak D match, TRBD2 (6 bases). V shed 3 bases and J shed 5 bases, with 13 bases lying between them. The CDR3 covers 14 residues. CDR1 and CDR2 (germline): SGDLS, YYNGEE. Drawing the rest from reference TRBV9 and TRBJ2-3, the complete variable domain is DSGVTQTPKHLITATGQRVTLRCSPRSGDLSVYWYQQSLDQGLQFLIQYYNGEERAKGNILERFSAQQFPDLHSELNLSSLELGDSALYFCASSAEGLEDTQYFGPGTRLTVL.

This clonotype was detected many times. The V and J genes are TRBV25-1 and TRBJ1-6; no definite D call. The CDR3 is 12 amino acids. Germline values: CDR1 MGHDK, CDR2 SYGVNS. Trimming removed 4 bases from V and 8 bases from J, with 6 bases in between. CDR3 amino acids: CASSVAHSPLHF. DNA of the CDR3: TGTGCCAGCAGTGTCGCACATTCACCCCTCCACTTT.

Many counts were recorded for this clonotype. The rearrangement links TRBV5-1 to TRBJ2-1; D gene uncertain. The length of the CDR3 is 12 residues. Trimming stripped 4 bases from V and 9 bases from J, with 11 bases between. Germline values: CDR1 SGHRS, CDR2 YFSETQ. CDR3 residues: CASSMSTGEQFF. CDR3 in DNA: TGCGCCAGCAGCATGAGTACGGGTGAGCAGTTCTTC.

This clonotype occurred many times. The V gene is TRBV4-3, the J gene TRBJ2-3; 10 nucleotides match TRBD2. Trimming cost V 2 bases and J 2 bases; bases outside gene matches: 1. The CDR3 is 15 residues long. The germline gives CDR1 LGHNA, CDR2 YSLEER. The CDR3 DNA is TGCGCCAGCAGCCAAACTAGCGGGGACACAGATACGCAGTATTTT. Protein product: CASSQTSGDTDTQYF.

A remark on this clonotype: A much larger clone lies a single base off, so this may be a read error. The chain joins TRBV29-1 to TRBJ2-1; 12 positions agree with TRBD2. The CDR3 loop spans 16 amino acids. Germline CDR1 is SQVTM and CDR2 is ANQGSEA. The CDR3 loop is CIVPRLAGASYNEQFF. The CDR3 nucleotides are TGCATCGTCCCCCGACTAGCGGGAGCTTCCTACAATGAGCAGTTCTTC.

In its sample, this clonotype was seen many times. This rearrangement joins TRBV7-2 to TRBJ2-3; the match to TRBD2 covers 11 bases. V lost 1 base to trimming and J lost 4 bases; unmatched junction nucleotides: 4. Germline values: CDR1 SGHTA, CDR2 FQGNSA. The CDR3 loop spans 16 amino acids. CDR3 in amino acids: CASSLDLAGGADTQYF. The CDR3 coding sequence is TGTGCCAGCAGCTTAGACCTAGCGGGAGGCGCAGATACGCAGTATTTT.

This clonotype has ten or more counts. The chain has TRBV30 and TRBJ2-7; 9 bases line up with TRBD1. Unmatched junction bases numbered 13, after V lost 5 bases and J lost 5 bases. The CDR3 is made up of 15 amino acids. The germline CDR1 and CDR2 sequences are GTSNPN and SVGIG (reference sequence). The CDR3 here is CAWVDARDRVDEQYF. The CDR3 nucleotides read TGTGCCTGGGTGGACGCCCGGGACAGGGTGGACGAGCAGTACTTC.

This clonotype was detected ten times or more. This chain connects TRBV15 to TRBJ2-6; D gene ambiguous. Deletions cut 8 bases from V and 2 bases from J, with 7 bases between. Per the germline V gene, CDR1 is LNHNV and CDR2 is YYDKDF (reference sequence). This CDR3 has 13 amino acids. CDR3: CATDSTGANVLTF. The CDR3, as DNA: TGTGCCACCGATTCGACTGGGGCCAACGTCCTGACTTTC.

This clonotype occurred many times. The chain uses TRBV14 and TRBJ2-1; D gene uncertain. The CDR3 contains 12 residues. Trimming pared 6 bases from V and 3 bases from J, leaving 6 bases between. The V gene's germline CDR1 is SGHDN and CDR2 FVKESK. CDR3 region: CASSLVYNEQFF. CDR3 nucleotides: TGTGCCAGCAGTTTAGTCTACAATGAGCAGTTCTTC.